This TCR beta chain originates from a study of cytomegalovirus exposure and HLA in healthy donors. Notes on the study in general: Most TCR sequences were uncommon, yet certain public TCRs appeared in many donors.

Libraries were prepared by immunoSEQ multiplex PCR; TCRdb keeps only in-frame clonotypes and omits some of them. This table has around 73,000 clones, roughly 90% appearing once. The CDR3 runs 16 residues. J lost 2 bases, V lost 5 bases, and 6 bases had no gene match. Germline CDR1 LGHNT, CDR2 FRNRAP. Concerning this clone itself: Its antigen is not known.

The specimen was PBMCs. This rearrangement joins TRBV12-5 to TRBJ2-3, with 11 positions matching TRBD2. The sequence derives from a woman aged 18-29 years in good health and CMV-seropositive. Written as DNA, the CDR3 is TGTGCTAGTGGTGCCGGGACTAGCGGATACACAGATACGCAGTATTTT. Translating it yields CASGAGTSGYTDTQYF.